This TCR beta chain was observed in a study of spatial heterogeneity in lung cancer (dated by TCRdb to the late 2010s). Taken with the paper, the label for time point translates to: sample taken at primary tumor resection. The library was produced with 5' RACE. The reads were generated on a NextSeq 500. TCRdb reran the public reads through fastp at Q25 and MiXCR, keeping productive beta chains. Rows are combined by CDR3 protein, so each entry shows the most common genes and DNA. The table of this sample itemizes about 100 distinct CDR3 sequences. The sequencing used normal lung tissue next to the tumor, collected at surgery. The receptors come from a male donor with early-stage non-small cell lung cancer.

Notes on this clonotype: Found in a library prepared for alpha chains, this beta chain is an off-target read, and its abundance has little meaning. This rearrangement joins TRBV20-1 to TRBJ2-2; TRBD1 is a possible D gene (5 bases). The length of the CDR3 is 15 residues. Germline V lookup: CDR1 DFQATT, CDR2 SNEGSKA (reference sequence). Trimming took off 0 bases at V and 0 bases at J, with 8 bases between the two ends. In DNA, the CDR3 is TGCAGTGCTAGAGATCGCAGGGCGAACACCGGGGAGCTGTTTTTT. Residues: CSARDRRANTGELFF.